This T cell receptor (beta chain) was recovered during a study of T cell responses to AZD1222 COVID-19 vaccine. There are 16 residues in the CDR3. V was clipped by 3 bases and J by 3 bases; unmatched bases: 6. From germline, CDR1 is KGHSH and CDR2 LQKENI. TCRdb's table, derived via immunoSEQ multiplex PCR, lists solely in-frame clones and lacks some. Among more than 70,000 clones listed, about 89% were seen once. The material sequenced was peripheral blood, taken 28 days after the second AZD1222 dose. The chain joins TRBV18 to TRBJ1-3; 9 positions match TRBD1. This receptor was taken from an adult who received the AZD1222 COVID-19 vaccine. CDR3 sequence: CASSPQQGASGNTIYF. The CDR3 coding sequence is TGTGCCAGCTCACCTCAACAGGGGGCAAGTGGAAACACCATATATTTT.